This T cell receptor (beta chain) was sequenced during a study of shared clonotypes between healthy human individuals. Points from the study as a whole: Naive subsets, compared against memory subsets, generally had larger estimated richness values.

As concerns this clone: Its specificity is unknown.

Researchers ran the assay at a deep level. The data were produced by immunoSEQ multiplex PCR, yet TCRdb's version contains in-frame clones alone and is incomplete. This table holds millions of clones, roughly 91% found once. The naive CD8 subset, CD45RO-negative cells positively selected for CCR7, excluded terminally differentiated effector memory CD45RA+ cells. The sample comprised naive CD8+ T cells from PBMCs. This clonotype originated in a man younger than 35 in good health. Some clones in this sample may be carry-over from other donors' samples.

Here the CDR3 reads CASTIGRANYGYTF. For the CDR3, the DNA is TGTGCCAGCACCATCGGGCGCGCCAACTATGGCTACACCTTC. The chain joins TRBV7-9 to TRBJ1-2; D is undetermined. This CDR3 has 14 amino acids. Germline V gene lookup returns CDR1 SEHNR and CDR2 FQNEAQ (reference sequence). The V end lost 7 bases, the J end lost 2 bases, and 14 bases lay between the germline ends. The full variable domain, its missing parts supplied by reference TRBV7-9 and TRBJ1-2, is DTGVSQNPRHKITKRGQNVTFRCDPISEHNRLYWYRQTLGQGPEFLTYFQNEAQLEKSRLLSDRFSAERPKGSFSTLEIQRTEQGDSAMYLCASTIGRANYGYTFGSGTRLTVV.